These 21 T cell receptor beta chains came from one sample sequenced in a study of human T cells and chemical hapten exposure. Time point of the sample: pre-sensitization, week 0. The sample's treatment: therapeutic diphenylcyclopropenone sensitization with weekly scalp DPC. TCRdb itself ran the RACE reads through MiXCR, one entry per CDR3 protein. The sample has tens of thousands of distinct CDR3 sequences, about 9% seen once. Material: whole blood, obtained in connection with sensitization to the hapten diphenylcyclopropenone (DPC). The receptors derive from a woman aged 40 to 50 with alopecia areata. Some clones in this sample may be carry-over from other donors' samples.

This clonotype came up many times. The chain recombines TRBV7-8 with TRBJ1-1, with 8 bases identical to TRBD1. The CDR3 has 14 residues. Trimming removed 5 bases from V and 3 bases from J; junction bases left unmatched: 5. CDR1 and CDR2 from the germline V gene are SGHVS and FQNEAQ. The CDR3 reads CASSETGVDTEAFF. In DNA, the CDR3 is TGTGCCAGCAGCGAGACAGGGGTCGACACTGAAGCTTTCTTT. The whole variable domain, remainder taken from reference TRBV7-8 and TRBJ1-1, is GAGVSQSPRYKVAKRGQDVALRCDPISGHVSLFWYQQALGQGPEFLTYFQNEAQLDKSGLPSDRFFAERPEGSVSTLKIQRTQQEDSAVYLCASSETGVDTEAFFGQGTRLTVV.

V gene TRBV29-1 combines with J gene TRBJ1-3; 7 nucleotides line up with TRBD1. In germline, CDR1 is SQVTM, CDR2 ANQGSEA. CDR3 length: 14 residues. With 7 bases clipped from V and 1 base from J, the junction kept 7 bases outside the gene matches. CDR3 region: CSGNRQGSGNTIYF. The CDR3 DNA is TGCAGCGGAAACCGACAGGGATCTGGAAACACCATATATTTT.

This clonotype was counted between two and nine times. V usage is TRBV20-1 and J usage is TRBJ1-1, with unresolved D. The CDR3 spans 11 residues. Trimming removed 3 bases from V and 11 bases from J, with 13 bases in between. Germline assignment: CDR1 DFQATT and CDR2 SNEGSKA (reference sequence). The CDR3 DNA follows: TGCAGTGCTAGCCCGCATTCATCGGCTTTCTTT. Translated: CSASPHSSAFF.

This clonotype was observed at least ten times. The CDR3 sequence: CATSRESGRGKQDTQYF. The DNA for the CDR3 is TGTGCCACCAGCAGAGAGTCGGGCAGGGGGAAGCAAGATACGCAGTATTTT. The chain carries TRBV15 and TRBJ2-3; TRBD1 matches at 7 bases. In germline, CDR1 is LNHNV, CDR2 YYDKDF (reference sequence). The J segment lost 5 bases and the V segment lost 0 bases, leaving 11 bases of the junction unmatched. This CDR3 region has 17 residues.

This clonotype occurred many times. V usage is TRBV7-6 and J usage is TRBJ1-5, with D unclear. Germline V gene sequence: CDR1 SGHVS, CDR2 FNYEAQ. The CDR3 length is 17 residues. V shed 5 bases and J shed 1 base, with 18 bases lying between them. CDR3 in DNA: TGTGCCAGCAGCCCGGGAGGAGGCATGGCAAGCAATCAGCCCCAGCATTTT. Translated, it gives CASSPGGGMASNQPQHF. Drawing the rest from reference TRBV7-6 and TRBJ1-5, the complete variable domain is GAGVSQSPRYKVTKRGQDVALRCDPISGHVSLYWYRQALGQGPEFLTYFNYEAQQDKSGLPNDRFSAERPEGSISTLTIQRTEQRDSAMYRCASSPGGGMASNQPQHFGDGTRLSIL.

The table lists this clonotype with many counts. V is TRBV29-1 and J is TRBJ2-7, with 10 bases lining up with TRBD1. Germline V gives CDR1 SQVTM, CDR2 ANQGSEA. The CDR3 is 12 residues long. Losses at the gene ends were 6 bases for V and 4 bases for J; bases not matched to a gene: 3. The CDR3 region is CSVWTGGYEQYF. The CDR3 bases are TGCAGCGTGTGGACAGGGGGGTACGAGCAGTACTTC.

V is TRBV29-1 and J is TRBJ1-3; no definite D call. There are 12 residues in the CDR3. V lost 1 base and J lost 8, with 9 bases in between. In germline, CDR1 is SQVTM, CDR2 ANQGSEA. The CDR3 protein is CSVEGWRDTIYF. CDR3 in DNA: TGCAGCGTTGAAGGTTGGAGAGACACCATATATTTT.

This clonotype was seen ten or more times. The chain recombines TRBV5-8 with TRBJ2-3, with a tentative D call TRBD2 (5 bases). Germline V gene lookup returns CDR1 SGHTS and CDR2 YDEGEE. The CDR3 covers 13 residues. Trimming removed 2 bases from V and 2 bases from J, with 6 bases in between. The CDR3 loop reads CASSFLATDTQYF. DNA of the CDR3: TGTGCCAGCAGCTTCCTAGCCACAGATACGCAGTATTTT.

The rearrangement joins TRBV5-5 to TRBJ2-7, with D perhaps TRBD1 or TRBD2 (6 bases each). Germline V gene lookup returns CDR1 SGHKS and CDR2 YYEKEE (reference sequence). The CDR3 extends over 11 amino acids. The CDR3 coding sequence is TGTGAGAGTCGGGGGCTGAGCGAGCAGTACTTC. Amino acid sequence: CESRGLSEQYF.

In nucleotides, the CDR3 is TGTGCCAGCAGCGTAGAGGGCAGCTCTGGAAACACCATATATTTT. This encodes CASSVEGSSGNTIYF. V is TRBV9 and J is TRBJ1-3, with D uncertain. Germline lookup yields CDR1 SGDLS and CDR2 YYNGEE. V shed 0 bases and J shed 0 bases, with 7 bases lying between them. The CDR3 length is 15 residues.

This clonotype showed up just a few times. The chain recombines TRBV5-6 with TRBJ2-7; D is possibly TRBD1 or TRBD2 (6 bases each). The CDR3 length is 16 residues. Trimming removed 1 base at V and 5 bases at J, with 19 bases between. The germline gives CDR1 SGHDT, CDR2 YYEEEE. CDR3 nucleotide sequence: TGTGCCAGCAGCTTGAGGGGGACTCGAGCCTTCGACGAGCAGTACTTC. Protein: CASSLRGTRAFDEQYF.

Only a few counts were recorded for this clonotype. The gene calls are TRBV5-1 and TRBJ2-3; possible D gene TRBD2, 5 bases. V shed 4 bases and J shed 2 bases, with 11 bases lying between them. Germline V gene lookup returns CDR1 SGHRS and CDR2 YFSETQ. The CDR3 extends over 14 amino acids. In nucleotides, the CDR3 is TGCGCCAGCAGCCAGACTACCTCCACAGATACGCAGTATTTT. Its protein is CASSQTTSTDTQYF.

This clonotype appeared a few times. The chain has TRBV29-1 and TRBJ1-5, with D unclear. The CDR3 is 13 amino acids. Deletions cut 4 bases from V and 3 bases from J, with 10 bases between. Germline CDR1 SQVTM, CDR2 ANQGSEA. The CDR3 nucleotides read TGCAGCGTTGGGGTGTCGTTCAATCAGCCCCAGCATTTT. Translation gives CSVGVSFNQPQHF.

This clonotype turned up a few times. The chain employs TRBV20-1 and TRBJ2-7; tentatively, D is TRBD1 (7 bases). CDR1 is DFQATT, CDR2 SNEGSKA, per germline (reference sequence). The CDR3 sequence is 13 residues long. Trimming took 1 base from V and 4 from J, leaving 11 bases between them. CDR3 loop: CSARGAGGYEQYF. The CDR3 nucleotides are TGCAGTGCTAGAGGAGCAGGGGGGTACGAGCAGTACTTC.

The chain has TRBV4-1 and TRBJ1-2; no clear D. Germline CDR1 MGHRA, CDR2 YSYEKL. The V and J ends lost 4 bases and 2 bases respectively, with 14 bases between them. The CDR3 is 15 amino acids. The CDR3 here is CASSPITDYNYGYTF. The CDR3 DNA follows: TGCGCCAGCAGCCCTATTACAGATTACAACTATGGCTACACCTTC.

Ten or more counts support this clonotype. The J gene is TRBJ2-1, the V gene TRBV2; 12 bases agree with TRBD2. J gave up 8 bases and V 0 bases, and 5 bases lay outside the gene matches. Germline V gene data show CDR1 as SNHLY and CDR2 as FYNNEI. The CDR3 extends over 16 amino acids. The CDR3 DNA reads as TGTGCCAGCAGTGAAGCCCCGCTAGCGGGGGGGCATGAGCAGTTCTTC. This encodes CASSEAPLAGGHEQFF.

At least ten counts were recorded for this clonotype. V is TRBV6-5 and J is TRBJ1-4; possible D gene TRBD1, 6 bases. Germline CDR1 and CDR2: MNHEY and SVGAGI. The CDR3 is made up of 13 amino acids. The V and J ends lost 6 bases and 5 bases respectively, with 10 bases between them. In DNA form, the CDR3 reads TGTGCCAGCAGAGACAGGCTAAATGAAAAACTGTTTTTT. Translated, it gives CASRDRLNEKLFF.

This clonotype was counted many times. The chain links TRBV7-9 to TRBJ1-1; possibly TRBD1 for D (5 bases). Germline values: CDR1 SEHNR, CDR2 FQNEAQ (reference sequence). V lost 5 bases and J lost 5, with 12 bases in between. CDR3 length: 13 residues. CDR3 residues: CASSLSGETEAFF. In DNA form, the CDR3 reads TGTGCCAGCAGCCTCTCGGGGGAAACTGAAGCTTTCTTT.

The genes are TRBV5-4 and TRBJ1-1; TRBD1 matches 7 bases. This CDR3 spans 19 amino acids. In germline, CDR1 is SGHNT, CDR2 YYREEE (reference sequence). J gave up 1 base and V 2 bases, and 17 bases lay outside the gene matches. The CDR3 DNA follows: TGTGCCAGCAGCTTCGGAATCGTTGACAGGGCCACGGGGAACACTGAAGCTTTCTTT. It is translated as CASSFGIVDRATGNTEAFF.

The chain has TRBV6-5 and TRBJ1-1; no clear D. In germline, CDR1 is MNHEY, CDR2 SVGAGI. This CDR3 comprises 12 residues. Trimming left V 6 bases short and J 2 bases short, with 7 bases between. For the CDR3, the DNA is TGTGCCAGCAGCCCCGAAAACACTGAAGCTTTCTTT. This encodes CASSPENTEAFF.

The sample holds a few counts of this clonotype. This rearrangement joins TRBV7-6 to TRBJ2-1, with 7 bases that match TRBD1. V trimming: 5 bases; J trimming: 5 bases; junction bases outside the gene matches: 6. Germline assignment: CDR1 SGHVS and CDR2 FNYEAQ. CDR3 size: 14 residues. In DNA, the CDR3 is TGTGCCAGCAGCCAGCAGGGGGACCACAATGAGCAGTTCTTC. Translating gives CASSQQGDHNEQFF.